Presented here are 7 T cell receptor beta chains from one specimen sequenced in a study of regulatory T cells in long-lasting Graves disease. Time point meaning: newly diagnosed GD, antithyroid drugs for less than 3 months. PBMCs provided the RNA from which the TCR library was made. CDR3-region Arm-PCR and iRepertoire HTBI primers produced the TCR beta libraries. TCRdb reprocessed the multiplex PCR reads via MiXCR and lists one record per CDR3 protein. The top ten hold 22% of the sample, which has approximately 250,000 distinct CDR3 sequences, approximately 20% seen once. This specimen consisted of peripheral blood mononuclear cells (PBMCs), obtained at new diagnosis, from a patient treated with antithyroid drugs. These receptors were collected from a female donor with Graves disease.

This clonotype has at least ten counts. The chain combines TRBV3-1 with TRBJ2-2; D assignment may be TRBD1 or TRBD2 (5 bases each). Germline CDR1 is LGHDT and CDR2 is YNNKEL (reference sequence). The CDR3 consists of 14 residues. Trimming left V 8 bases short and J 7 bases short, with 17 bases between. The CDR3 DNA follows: TGTGCCAGCTCCTCCTCCCGGGGCGGCGGGGAGCTGTTTTTT. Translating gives CASSSSRGGGELFF.

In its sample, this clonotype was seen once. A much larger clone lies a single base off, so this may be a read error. The CDR3 sequence: CARSSTGSLGNEQFF. In DNA, the CDR3 is TGTGCCAGAAGCTCTACAGGGTCCCTCGGCAATGAGCAGTTCTTC. V gene TRBV6-2 or TRBV6-3 combines with J gene TRBJ2-1, with TRBD1 as a possible D gene (6 bases). CDR1 and CDR2 from the germline V gene are MNHEY and SVGEGT. The CDR3 has 15 residues. V was clipped by 9 bases and J by 6 bases, with 21 bases between them.

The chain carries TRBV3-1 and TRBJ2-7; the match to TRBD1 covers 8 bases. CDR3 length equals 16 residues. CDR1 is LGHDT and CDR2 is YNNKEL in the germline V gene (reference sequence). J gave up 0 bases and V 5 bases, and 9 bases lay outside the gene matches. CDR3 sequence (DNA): TGTGCCAGCAGCTGGACAGGGAAGGGGCCCTCCTACGAGCAGTACTTC. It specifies CASSWTGKGPSYEQYF.

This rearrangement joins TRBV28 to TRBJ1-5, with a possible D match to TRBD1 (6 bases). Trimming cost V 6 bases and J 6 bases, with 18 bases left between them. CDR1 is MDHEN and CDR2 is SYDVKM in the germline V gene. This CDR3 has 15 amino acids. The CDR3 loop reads CASSSLGGEIQPQHF. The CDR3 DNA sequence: TGTGCCAGCAGCTCCCTCGGGGGCGAGATTCAGCCCCAGCATTTT. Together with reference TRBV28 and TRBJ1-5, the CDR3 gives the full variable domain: DVKVTQSSRYLVKRTGEKVFLECVQDMDHENMFWYRQDPGLGLRLIYFSYDVKMKEKGDIPEGYSVSREKKERFSLILESASTNQTSMYLCASSSLGGEIQPQHFGDGTRLSIL.

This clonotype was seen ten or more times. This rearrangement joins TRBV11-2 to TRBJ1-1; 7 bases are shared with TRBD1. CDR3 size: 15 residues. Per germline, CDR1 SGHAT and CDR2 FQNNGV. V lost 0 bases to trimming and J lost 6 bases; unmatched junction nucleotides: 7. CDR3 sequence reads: CASSLESGGVSEAFF. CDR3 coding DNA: TGTGCCAGCAGCTTAGAGTCAGGGGGTGTTTCTGAAGCTTTCTTT.

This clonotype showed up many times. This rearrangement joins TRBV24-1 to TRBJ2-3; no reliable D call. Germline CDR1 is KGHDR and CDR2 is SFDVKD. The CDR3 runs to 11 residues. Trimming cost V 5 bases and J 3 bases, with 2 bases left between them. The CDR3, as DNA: TGTGCCACCAGTGTAACAGATACGCAGTATTTT. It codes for CATSVTDTQYF.

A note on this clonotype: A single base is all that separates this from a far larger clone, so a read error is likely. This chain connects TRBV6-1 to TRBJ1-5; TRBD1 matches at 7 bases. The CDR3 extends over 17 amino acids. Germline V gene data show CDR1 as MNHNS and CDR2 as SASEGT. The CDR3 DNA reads TGTGCCAGCAGCGAAGGGGGACAGCAGTATAGCAATCAGCCCCAGCATTTT. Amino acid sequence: CASSEGGQQYSNQPQHF.